The entry that follows covers one T cell receptor (beta chain) sequence. V shed 5 bases, J shed 5 bases, and the junction held 5 bases outside the gene matches. This CDR3 has 13 amino acids. As processed by the authors: For nucleated cells, counts were estimated from reference gene primer amplification. The assay was immunoSEQ multiplex PCR, and TCRdb's table has in-frame clones only and misses some. The V and J calls and clone size were taken over from that table, and D and trimming were inferred from the DNA. The table lists approximately 260,000 clones, roughly 81% of them singletons. The data are from a study of blood T cell repertoires in COVID-19. For the study at large: The study drew acute and convalescent COVID-19 samples from the United States, Italy and Spain.

Clinical histories supplied by participants themselves formed the basis of cohort assignment. People in the exposed group encountered a COVID-19 case within 2 weeks before entering the study. This TCR was sampled from a woman aged 45-65 years who had been exposed to COVID-19. The sample taken for sequencing was PBMCs or T cells enriched from blood (not recorded which). The chain recombines TRBV12-3 or TRBV12-4 with TRBJ2-7; 8 bases map to TRBD2. This CDR3 is CASSLSGGHEQYF. DNA for the CDR3: TGTGCCAGCAGTCTGAGCGGGGGCCACGAGCAGTACTTC.